A selection of T cell receptor beta chains follows, all from one sample in a study of Ad26.COV2.S vaccination and SARS-CoV-2 variants. Profiled with immunoSEQ multiplex PCR; TCRdb holds only in-frame clones, not every one. The top ten hold 2% to 2.5% of the sample, which has about 320,000 clones, over 80% seen once. Sequences were derived from peripheral blood, sampled in a trial of Ad26.COV2.S vaccine versus placebo. The receptors derive from a person between 18 and 65 years old who received the Ad26.COV2.S COVID-19 vaccine or a placebo. Each CDR3 is given without its conserved first and last residue. D genes are given only for firm matches.

len,d_gene,j_gene,v_gene,CDR3aa
12,.,TRBJ2-5,TRBV5-1,ASSSNPRRETQY
13,.,TRBJ1-2,TRBV14,ASSPHSTLGYGYT
9,.,TRBJ2-5,TRBV20-1,SGQYQETQY
13,.,TRBJ1-6,TRBV9,ASSAIGRLESPLH
10,.,TRBJ2-3,TRBV15,ATSRDLGLRY
12,.,TRBJ2-7,TRBV6-5,ASSYSNQGYEQY
13,TRBD1,TRBJ2-2,TRBV12-5,ASVIGQGADGELF
12,.,TRBJ1-3,TRBV29-1,SVERDLPGNTIY
12,.,TRBJ2-7,TRBV5-1,ASTVGLGVYEQY
8,.,TRBJ1-2,TRBV7-9,AQLAYGYT
14,TRBD2,TRBJ2-3,TRBV3-1/TRBV3-2,ASSQDRGGAADTQY
14,TRBD2,TRBJ2-3,TRBV9,ASSARTSGDTDTQY
14,.,TRBJ1-6,TRBV7-2,ASSLAWVKSGSPLH
13,TRBD2,TRBJ2-1,TRBV18,ASSPQQASGGDRF
12,.,TRBJ2-7,TRBV27,ASSLFLPPYEQY
12,.,TRBJ1-6,TRBV4-1,ASSQDQGPTPLH
11,.,TRBJ2-1,TRBV27,ASSLTEGPVKF
15,TRBD1,TRBJ2-1,TRBV4-1,ASSRKIDRGRRNEQF
13,.,TRBJ1-2,TRBV7-9,ASSLDPGTNYGYT
12,.,TRBJ1-3,TRBV28,ASSLPGAVNTIY
12,.,TRBJ1-1,TRBV5-1,ASSLGGLSTEAF
11,.,TRBJ1-5,TRBV11-3,ASSLGIRQPQH
11,TRBD1,TRBJ1-6,TRBV29-1,SGRTGYNSPLH
11,.,TRBJ2-3,TRBV12-3/TRBV12-4,ASRPTGTDTQY
11,.,TRBJ1-1,TRBV5-1,ASSRTRNTEAF
15,.,TRBJ1-6,TRBV4-1,ASSQGHPRSYNSPLH